Listed below are T cell receptor beta chains from one sample, sequenced in a study of molecular identifiers for immune sequencing clone quantification. TCRdb itself ran the PCR reads through MiXCR, one entry per CDR3 protein. The repertoire consists of more than 450,000 distinct CDR3 sequences, with 20% to 25% occurring once and the leading ten covering about 0.78%. Sequenced input: naive CD8+ T cells from blood, with Jurkat cell RNA spiked in. The receptor set was obtained from a human donor in good health. Some libraries in this study had Jurkat cell RNA spiked in. CDR3s include the opening cysteine and the closing phenylalanine or tryptophan. D genes are given only for firm matches. Not every row has a clone size; where given, it reads once, few, many or a size class.

>many|.|TRBJ2-5|TRBV3-1
CASSHTPRVEETQYF
TGTGCCAGCAGCCACACGCCGCGCGTCGAAGAGACCCAGTACTTC
>many|.|TRBJ1-2|TRBV7-2
CASSFQPGPNYGYTF
TGTGCCAGCAGCTTTCAACCAGGGCCTAACTATGGCTACACCTTC
>.|TRBD1|TRBJ2-1|TRBV5-8
CASSPRDRGFF
TGTGCCAGCAGCCCCCGGGACAGGGGGTTCTTC
>many|TRBD1|TRBJ2-3|TRBV7-9
CASSSTGGVRIDTQYF
TGTGCCAGCAGCTCTACAGGGGGAGTAAGGATAGATACGCAGTATTTT
>.|TRBD1|TRBJ2-7|TRBV13
CASSLGLTGGLGEQYF
TGTGCCAGCAGCTTAGGTCTGACAGGGGGCCTGGGCGAGCAGTACTTC
>many|.|TRBJ1-1|TRBV20-1
CSARKGQINTEAFF
TGCAGTGCTAGAAAGGGTCAAATTAACACTGAAGCTTTCTTT
>.|.|TRBJ2-7|TRBV6-2/TRBV6-3
CASSYSKSDRTEPYDSYEQYF
TGTGCCAGCAGTTACTCGAAATCTGATCGGACAGAACCTTACGACTCCTACGAGCAGTACTTC
>.|.|TRBJ2-5|TRBV9
CASSVGFTEQETQYF
TGTGCCAGCAGCGTAGGGTTCACCGAACAAGAGACCCAGTACTTC
>few|TRBD2|TRBJ2-7|TRBV12-3/TRBV12-4
CASSLERGFYYEQYF
TGTGCCAGCAGTTTAGAGCGGGGCTTTTACTACGAGCAGTACTTC
>many|.|TRBJ1-1|TRBV10-2
CASSELGVTEAFF
TGCGCCAGCAGTGAGCTGGGAGTCACTGAAGCTTTCTTT
>.|.|TRBJ2-3|TRBV3-1
CASSQALGPADTDAQYF
TGTGCCAGCAGCCAAGCTTTAGGGCCCGCCGACACAGATGCGCAGTATTTT
>many|.|TRBJ1-2|TRBV4-3
CASSQDAGDTGGYTF
TGCGCCAGCAGCCAAGACGCCGGGGATACAGGAGGCTACACCTTC
>few|TRBD1|TRBJ1-1|TRBV25-1
CASAPDRGNTEAFF
TGTGCCAGCGCCCCCGACAGGGGAAACACTGAAGCTTTCTTT
>.|.|TRBJ1-2|TRBV18
CASSPWGSGYGYTF
TGTGCCAGCTCCCCGTGGGGCAGTGGCTATGGCTACACCTTC
>.|TRBD2|TRBJ2-3|TRBV10-3
CAISESGGVNTQYF
TGTGCCATCAGTGAGTCTGGGGGGGTAAATACGCAGTATTTT
>few|.|TRBJ2-7|TRBV5-1
CASSLARAYEQYF
TGCGCCAGCAGCTTGGCACGCGCCTACGAGCAGTACTTC
>.|.|TRBJ2-5|TRBV6-2/TRBV6-3
CASNSYGGRGETQYF
TGTGCCAGCAACAGTTACGGCGGCCGAGGGGAGACCCAGTACTTC
>.|TRBD1|TRBJ1-1|TRBV3-1
CASSQEGGPGTGGLEAFF
TGTGCCAGCAGCCAAGAAGGGGGTCCCGGGACAGGGGGATTAGAAGCTTTCTTT
>.|TRBD2|TRBJ2-3|TRBV27
CASRPLLAELTDTQYF
TGTGCCAGCAGGCCTCTACTAGCGGAACTCACAGATACGCAGTATTTT
>.|.|TRBJ2-7|TRBV19
CASSDPTGTRETSGQQYF
TGTGCCAGTAGCGATCCGACAGGGACACGGGAGACCAGTGGGCAGCAGTACTTC
>.|.|TRBJ2-1|TRBV29-1
CSVGSMTSYNEQFF
TGCAGCGTTGGTTCCATGACCTCCTACAATGAGCAGTTCTTC
>many|.|TRBJ2-1|TRBV14
CASSQDYPTGQFF
TGTGCCAGCAGCCAAGATTATCCCACGGGGCAGTTCTTC
>many|TRBD1|TRBJ1-1|TRBV6-5
CASSDPLRTGETEAFF
TGTGCCAGCAGTGACCCGCTGCGGACAGGGGAGACTGAAGCTTTCTTT